This TCR beta chain was observed in a study of Ad26.COV2.S vaccination and SARS-CoV-2 variants. The wider study: Donor allocation was to the COV1001 Ad26.COV2.S trial arm.

The method was immunoSEQ multiplex PCR; TCRdb's version includes in-frame clones alone and lacks a portion of them. The sample carries some 240,000 clones, around 90% recorded once. As regards this clone: Its antigen is currently unknown.

Study outcomes and limitations: Those who received the vaccine showed greater spike-specific TCR breadth than those given placebo.

The treatment was: some 20 received Ad26.COV2.S at low or high dose, single or two shots; 5 received placebo; per-sample allocation not given. Material that was analyzed had been drawn on day 63 after the first vaccine or placebo injection. The V gene end was trimmed by 4 bases and the J gene end by 0 bases; junction bases not matched to a gene: 10. In germline, CDR1 is MGHRA, CDR2 YSYEKL. The CDR3 runs 18 residues. The sample was peripheral blood, taken in a trial of Ad26.COV2.S vaccine versus placebo. The TCR was taken from a person aged 18 to 65 who received the Ad26.COV2.S COVID-19 vaccine or a placebo. This chain connects TRBV4-1 to TRBJ2-1; TRBD1 agrees at 9 bases. CDR3 in DNA: TGCGCCAGCAGCCGGGCGGGACAGGGACCAAGCTCCTACAATGAGCAGTTCTTC. Translation gives CASSRAGQGPSSYNEQFF.